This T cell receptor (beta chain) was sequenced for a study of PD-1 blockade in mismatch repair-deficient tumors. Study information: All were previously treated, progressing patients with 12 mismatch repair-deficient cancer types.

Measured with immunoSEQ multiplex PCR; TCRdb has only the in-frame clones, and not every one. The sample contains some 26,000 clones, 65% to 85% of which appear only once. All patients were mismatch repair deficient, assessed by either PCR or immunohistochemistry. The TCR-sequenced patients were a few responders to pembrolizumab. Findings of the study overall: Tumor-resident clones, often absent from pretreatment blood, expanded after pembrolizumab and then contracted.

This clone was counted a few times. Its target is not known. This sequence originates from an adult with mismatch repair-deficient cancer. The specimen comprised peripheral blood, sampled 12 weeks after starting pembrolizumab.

CDR3 loop: CASSQDPGWTQNQPQHF. The DNA for the CDR3 is TGCGCCAGCAGCCAAGACCCGGGTTGGACGCAAAATCAGCCCCAGCATTTT. The V and J genes are TRBV4-1 and TRBJ1-5; D not resolved. The CDR3 consists of 17 residues. The V gene lost 0 bases and the J gene lost 4 bases, with 16 bases spanning the gap. From germline, CDR1 is MGHRA and CDR2 YSYEKL.